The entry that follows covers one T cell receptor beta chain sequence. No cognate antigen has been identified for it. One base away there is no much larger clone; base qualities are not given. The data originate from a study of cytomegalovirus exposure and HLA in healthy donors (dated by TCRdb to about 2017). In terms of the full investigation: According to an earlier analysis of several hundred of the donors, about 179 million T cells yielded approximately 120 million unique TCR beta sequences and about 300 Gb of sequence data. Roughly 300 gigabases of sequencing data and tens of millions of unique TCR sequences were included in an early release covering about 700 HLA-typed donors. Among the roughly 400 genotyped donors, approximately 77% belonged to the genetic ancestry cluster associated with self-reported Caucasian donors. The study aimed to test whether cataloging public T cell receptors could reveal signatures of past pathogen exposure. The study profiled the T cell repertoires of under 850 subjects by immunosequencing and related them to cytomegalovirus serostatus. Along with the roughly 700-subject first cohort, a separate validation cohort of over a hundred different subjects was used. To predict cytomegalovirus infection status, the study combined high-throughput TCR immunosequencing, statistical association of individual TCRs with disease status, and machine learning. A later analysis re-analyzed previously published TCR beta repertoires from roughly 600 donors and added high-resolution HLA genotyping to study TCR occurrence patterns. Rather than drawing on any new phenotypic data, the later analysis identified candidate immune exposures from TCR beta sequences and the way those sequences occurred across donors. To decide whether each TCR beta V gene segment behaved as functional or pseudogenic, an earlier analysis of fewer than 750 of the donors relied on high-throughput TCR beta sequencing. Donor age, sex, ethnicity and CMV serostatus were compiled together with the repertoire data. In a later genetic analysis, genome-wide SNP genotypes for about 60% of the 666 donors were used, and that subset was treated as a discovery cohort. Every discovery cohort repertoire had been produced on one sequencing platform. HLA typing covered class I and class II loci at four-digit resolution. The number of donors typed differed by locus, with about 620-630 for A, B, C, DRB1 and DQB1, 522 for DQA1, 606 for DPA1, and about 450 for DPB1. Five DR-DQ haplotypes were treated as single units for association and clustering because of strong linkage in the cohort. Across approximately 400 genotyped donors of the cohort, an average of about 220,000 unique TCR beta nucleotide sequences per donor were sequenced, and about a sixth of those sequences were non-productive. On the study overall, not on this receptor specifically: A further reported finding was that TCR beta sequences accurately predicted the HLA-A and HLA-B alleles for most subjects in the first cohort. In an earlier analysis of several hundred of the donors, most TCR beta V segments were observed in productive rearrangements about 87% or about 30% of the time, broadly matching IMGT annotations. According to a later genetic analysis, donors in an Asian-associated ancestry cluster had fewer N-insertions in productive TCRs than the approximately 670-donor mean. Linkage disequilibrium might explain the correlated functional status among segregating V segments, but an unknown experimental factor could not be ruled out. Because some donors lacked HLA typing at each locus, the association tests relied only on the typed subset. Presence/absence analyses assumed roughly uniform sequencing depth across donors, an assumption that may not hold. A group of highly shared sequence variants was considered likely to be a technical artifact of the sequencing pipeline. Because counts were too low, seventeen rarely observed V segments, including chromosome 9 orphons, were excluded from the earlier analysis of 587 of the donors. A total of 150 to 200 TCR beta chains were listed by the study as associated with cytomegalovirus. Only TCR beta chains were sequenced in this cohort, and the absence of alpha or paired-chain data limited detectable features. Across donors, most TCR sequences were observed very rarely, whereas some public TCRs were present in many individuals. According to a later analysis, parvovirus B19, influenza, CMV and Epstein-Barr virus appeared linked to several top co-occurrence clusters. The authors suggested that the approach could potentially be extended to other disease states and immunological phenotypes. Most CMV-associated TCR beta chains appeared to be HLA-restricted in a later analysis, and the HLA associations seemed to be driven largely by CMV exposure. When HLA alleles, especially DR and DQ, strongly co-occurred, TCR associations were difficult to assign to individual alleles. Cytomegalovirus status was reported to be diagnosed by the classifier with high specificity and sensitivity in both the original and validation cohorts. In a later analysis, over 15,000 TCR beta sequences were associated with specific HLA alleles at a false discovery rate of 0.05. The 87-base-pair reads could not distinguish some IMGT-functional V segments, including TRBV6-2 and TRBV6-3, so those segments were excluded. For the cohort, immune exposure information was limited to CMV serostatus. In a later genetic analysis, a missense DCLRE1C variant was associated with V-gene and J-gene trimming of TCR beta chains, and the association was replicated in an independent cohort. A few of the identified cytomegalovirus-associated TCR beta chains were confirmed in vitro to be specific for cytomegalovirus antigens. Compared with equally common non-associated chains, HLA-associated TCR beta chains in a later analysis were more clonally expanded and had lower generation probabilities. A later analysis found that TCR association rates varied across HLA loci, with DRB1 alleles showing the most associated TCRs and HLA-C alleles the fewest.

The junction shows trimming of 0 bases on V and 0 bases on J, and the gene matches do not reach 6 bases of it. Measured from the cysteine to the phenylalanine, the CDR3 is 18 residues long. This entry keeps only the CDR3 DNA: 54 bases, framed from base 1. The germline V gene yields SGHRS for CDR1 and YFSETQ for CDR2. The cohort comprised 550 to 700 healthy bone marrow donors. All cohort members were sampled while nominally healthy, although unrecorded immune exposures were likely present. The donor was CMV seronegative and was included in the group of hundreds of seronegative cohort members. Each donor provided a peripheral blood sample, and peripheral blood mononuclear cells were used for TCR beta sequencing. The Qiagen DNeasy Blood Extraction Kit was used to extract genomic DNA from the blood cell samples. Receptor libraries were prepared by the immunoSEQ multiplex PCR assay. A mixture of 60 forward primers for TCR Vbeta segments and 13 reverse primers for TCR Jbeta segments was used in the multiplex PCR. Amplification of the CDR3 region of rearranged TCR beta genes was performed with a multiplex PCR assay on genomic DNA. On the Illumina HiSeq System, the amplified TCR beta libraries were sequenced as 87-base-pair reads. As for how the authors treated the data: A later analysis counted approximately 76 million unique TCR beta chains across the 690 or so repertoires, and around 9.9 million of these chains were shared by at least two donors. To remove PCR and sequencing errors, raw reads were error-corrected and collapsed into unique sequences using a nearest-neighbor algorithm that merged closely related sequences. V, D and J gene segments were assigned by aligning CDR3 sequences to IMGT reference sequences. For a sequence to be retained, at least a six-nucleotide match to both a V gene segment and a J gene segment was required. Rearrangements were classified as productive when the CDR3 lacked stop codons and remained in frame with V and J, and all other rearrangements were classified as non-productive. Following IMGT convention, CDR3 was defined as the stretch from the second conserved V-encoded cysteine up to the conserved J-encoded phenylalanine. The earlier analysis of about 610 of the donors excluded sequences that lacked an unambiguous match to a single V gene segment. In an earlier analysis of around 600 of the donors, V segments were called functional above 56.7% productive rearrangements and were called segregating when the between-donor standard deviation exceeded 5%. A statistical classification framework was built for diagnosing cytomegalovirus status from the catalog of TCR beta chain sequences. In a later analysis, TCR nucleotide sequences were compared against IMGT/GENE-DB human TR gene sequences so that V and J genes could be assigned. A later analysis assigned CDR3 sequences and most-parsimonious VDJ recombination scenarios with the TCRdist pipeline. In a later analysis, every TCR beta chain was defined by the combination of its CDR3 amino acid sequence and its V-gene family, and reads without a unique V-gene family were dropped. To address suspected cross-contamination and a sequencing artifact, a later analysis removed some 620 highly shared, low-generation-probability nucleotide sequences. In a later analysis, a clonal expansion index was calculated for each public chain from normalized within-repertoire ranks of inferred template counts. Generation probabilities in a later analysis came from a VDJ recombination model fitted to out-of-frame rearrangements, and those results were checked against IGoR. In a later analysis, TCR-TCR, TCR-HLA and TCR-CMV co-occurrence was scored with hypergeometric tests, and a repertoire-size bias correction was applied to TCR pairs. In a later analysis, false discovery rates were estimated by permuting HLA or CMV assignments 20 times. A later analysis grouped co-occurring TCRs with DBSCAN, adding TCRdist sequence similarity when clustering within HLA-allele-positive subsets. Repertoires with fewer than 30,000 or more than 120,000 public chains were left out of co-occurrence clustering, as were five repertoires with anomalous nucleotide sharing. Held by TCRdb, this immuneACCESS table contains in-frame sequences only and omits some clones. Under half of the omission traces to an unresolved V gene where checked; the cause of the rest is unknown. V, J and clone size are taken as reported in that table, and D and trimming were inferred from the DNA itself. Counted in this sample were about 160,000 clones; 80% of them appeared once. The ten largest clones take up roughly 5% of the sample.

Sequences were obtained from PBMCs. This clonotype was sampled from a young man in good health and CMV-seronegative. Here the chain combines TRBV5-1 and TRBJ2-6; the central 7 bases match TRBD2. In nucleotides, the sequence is TGCGCCAGCAGCTTGGCTCTAGCGGCCTTCTCTGGGGCCAACGTCCTGACTTTC. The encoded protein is CASSLALAAFSGANVLTF.